These 23 T cell receptor beta chains were sequenced from one sample in a study of T cell responses to AZD1222 COVID-19 vaccine. Some clones are missing from TCRdb's copy, which holds only in-frame ones; the method was immunoSEQ multiplex PCR. The sample records some 130,000 clones, 92% being singletons. The sample in question was peripheral blood, obtained on day 0 of AZD1222 vaccination. The receptors come from an adult in good health.

This chain uses TRBV6-2 or TRBV6-3 with TRBJ2-3; TRBD2 agrees at 8 bases. CDR1 and CDR2 from the germline V gene are MNHEY and SVGEGT. The CDR3 is 17 residues long. V shed 0 bases and J 0 bases; nucleotides not matched to a gene: 5. The CDR3, as DNA: TGTGCCAGCAGTTACTCGATCTCTAGCGGGAGCACAGATACGCAGTATTTT. Translation: CASSYSISSGSTDTQYF.

The J gene is TRBJ2-7, the V gene TRBV27; 9 bases align to TRBD1. This CDR3 spans 14 amino acids. Germline CDR1 and CDR2: MNHEY and SMNVEV (reference sequence). V shed 3 bases, J shed 6 bases, and the junction held 6 bases outside the gene matches. DNA of the CDR3: TGTGCCAGCAGTTTGACAGGGGGTAGGGGCGAGCAGTACTTC. Amino acids: CASSLTGGRGEQYF.

The rearrangement links TRBV19 to TRBJ2-1, with D possibly matching TRBD2 (6 bases). CDR3 size: 16 residues. Germline-derived CDR1 and CDR2 are LNHDA and SQIVND (reference sequence). With 3 bases removed from V and 0 bases from J, the gap between germline ends came to 12 bases. As DNA, the CDR3 is TGTGCCAGTAGTATTTGGCGGGGAAGCTCCTACAATGAGCAGTTCTTC. Translated: CASSIWRGSSYNEQFF. The whole variable domain, remainder taken from reference TRBV19 and TRBJ2-1, is DGGITQSPKYLFRKEGQNVTLSCEQNLNHDAMYWYRQDPGQGLRLIYYSQIVNDFQKGDIAEGYSVSREKKESFPLTVTSAQKNPTAFYLCASSIWRGSSYNEQFFGPGTRLTVL.

The gene calls are TRBV19 and TRBJ1-4, with D possibly TRBD1 on 5 matching bases. Germline V gives CDR1 LNHDA, CDR2 SQIVND (reference sequence). This CDR3 has 14 residues. V was cut by 5 bases and J by 10 bases, with 17 bases left in between. CDR3 in DNA: TGTGCCAGTAGTGCCGGGACGGGTTTCGGAAAACTGTTTTTT. This sequence encodes CASSAGTGFGKLFF. Filled out from reference TRBV19 and TRBJ1-4, the complete variable domain reads DGGITQSPKYLFRKEGQNVTLSCEQNLNHDAMYWYRQDPGQGLRLIYYSQIVNDFQKGDIAEGYSVSREKKESFPLTVTSAQKNPTAFYLCASSAGTGFGKLFFGSGTQLSVL.

This chain joins TRBV30 and TRBJ1-1; no clear D gene. Germline loops: CDR1 GTSNPN, CDR2 SVGIG (reference sequence). The CDR3 is 12 amino acids. Trimming shortened V by 0 bases and J by 7 bases, and 9 bases separated the two germline ends. In nucleotides, the CDR3 is TGTGCCTGGAGTGTCGAGGGTTTTGAAGCTTTCTTT. The encoded protein is CAWSVEGFEAFF. The full variable domain, completed using reference TRBV30 and TRBJ1-1, is SQTIHQWPATLVQPVGSPLSLECTVEGTSNPNLYWYRQAAGRGLQLLFYSVGIGQISSEVPQNLSASRPQDRQFILSSKKLLLSDSGFYLCAWSVEGFEAFFGQGTRLTVV.

V is TRBV10-1 and J is TRBJ2-5; TRBD2 aligns across 10 bases. Germline CDR1 and CDR2: WNHNN and SYGVQD (reference sequence). V was pared by 4 bases and J by 6 bases, with 2 bases of the junction left unmatched. The CDR3 length is 13 residues. The CDR3 reads CASSATSGKTQYF. For the CDR3, the DNA is TGCGCCAGCAGTGCCACTAGCGGGAAGACCCAGTACTTC.

The gene calls are TRBV30 and TRBJ1-4; D ambiguous. This CDR3 is built from 13 residues. Germline loops: CDR1 GTSNPN, CDR2 SVGIG (reference sequence). V was shortened by 3 bases and J by 6 bases, with 11 bases between the two germline ends. The CDR3 loop reads CAWRPHGDEKLFF. DNA of the CDR3: TGTGCCTGGAGGCCCCACGGGGATGAAAAACTGTTTTTT.

V is TRBV5-1 and J is TRBJ1-1, with D possibly TRBD1 on 5 matching bases. The CDR3 is 15 residues long. Germline-derived CDR1 and CDR2 are SGHRS and YFSETQ. Trimming shortened V by 0 bases and J by 0 bases, and 9 bases separated the two germline ends. The CDR3 spells CASSLEWGMNTEAFF. CDR3 DNA: TGCGCCAGCAGCTTGGAGTGGGGGATGAACACTGAAGCTTTCTTT.

The chain has TRBV5-4 and TRBJ1-6; tentatively, D is TRBD1 (6 bases). V was clipped by 4 bases and J by 4 bases, with 6 bases between them. CDR1 and CDR2 (germline): SGHNT, YYREEE (reference sequence). The CDR3 totals 13 residues. DNA of the CDR3: TGTGCCAGCAGCGACAGGTATAATTCACCCCTCCACTTT. Translating it yields CASSDRYNSPLHF.

The rearrangement links TRBV6-1 to TRBJ2-6, with a weak D call TRBD1 (6 bases). In germline, CDR1 is MNHNS, CDR2 SASEGT. V was trimmed by 7 bases and J by 0 bases, leaving 10 bases between them. The CDR3 has 15 amino acids. CDR3 sequence reads: CASIGQSSGANVLTF. The CDR3, as DNA: TGTGCCAGCATCGGACAGAGCTCTGGGGCCAACGTCCTGACTTTC.

Points on this clone: Other DNA sequences of this sample code for an identical CDR3. The V call is TRBV19, the J call TRBJ1-5; D might be TRBD1 (6 bases). The CDR3 has 15 amino acids. The germline CDR1 and CDR2 sequences are LNHDA and SQIVND (reference sequence). V dropped 5 bases and J dropped 1 base, with 12 bases sitting between them. CDR3 DNA sequence: TGTGCCAGTAGTCCACAGGGAAACAGCAATCAGCCCCAGCATTTT. Amino acid sequence: CASSPQGNSNQPQHF.

The V call is TRBV29-1, the J call TRBJ1-2; a weak D match, TRBD1 (5 bases). This CDR3 comprises 12 residues. V was pared by 1 base and J by 6 bases, with 9 bases between. Per germline, CDR1 SQVTM and CDR2 ANQGSEA. The CDR3 DNA sequence: TGCAGCGTTGAAGCGGGGGTAGATGGCTACACCTTC. Translation: CSVEAGVDGYTF.

The chain employs TRBV12-3 or TRBV12-4 and TRBJ2-2, with 7 bases aligning to TRBD2. The CDR3 consists of 13 residues. The V gene end was trimmed by 5 bases and the J gene end by 5 bases; junction bases not matched to a gene: 2. CDR3 protein: CASSRTSTGELFF. Here the CDR3 DNA reads TGTGCCAGCAGTCGGACTAGTACCGGGGAGCTGTTTTTT.

This chain links TRBV30 with TRBJ1-2, with TRBD1 matching 8 bases. Germline CDR1 and CDR2: GTSNPN and SVGIG (reference sequence). V was pared by 6 bases and J by 3 bases, with 6 bases of the junction left unmatched. The CDR3 sequence is 13 residues long. This CDR3 is CACSDRGDYGYTF. In DNA, the CDR3 is TGTGCCTGTTCCGACAGGGGCGACTATGGCTACACCTTC.

The V and J genes are TRBV6-4 and TRBJ2-2; 8 bases map to TRBD2. Germline CDR1 reads MRHNA; CDR2 reads SNTAGT. V lost 3 bases, J lost 5 bases, and 8 bases stayed unmatched. The CDR3 has 16 residues. Here the CDR3 DNA reads TGTGCCAGCAGTGAACAGGGACTAGAATATACCGGGGAGCTGTTTTTT. Protein sequence: CASSEQGLEYTGELFF.

This clone has just one count. The chain is built from TRBV7-9 and TRBJ2-1; 12 nucleotides match TRBD2. V shed 4 bases and J 6 bases; nucleotides not matched to a gene: 1. This CDR3 is 14 amino acids long. CDR1 and CDR2 from the germline V gene are SEHNR and FQNEAQ (reference sequence). CDR3 coding DNA: TGTGCCAGCAGCTCTAGCGGGAGGGCCAATGAGCAGTTCTTC. It codes for CASSSSGRANEQFF.

The J gene is TRBJ2-7, the V gene TRBV20-1; 7 bases are a match to TRBD1. The CDR3 totals 16 residues. Germline V CDR1 and CDR2: DFQATT, SNEGSKA (reference sequence). With V trimmed by 3 bases and J by 3 bases, 14 bases remained unmatched. The CDR3 loop is CSASGDRAPGVYEQYF. CDR3 sequence (DNA): TGCAGTGCTAGTGGGGACAGAGCTCCTGGCGTCTACGAGCAGTACTTC.

The chain is built from TRBV3-1 (or the pseudogene TRBV3-2) and TRBJ2-7; D uncertain. With 3 bases removed from V and 7 bases from J, the gap between germline ends came to 13 bases. CDR1 is LGHDT, CDR2 YNNKEL, per germline (reference sequence). The CDR3 is made up of 13 amino acids. The CDR3 DNA reads as TGTGCCAGCAGCCATCTCACTGCCGGGGAGCAGTACTTC. Amino acids: CASSHLTAGEQYF.

The gene calls are TRBV21-1 and TRBJ2-5; the D call in the table, TRBD1, was not verified against the DNA. TRBV21-1 is shown as a pseudogene. This CDR3 has 14 residues. CDR3 bases: TGTGCCAGCCCCCTGGGGCTCCCAATTGAGACCCAGTACTTC. This encodes CASPLGLPIETQYF.

V and J are TRBV2 and TRBJ2-5; D is uncertain. V was trimmed by 3 bases and J by 9 bases, leaving 8 bases between them. CDR3 length equals 11 residues. Germline V gene lookup returns CDR1 SNHLY and CDR2 FYNNEI. Written as DNA, the CDR3 is TGTGCCAGCAGTGACCGGCGCGCCCAGTACTTC. It encodes CASSDRRAQYF.

The chain combines TRBV28 with TRBJ1-2; D unclear. This CDR3 has 18 amino acids. The V end lost 2 bases, the J end lost 1 base, and 20 bases lay between the germline ends. Germline-derived CDR1 and CDR2 are MDHEN and SYDVKM. The chain's CDR3 is CASSLPPRRLLNNYGYTF. For the CDR3, the DNA is TGTGCCAGCAGTTTACCCCCCCGGCGGCTGCTAAATAACTATGGCTACACCTTC.

The chain links TRBV28 to TRBJ1-1; a possible D gene is TRBD1 (5 bases). The CDR3 extends over 13 amino acids. Trimming shortened V by 6 bases and J by 5 bases, and 13 bases separated the two germline ends. In germline, CDR1 is MDHEN, CDR2 SYDVKM. CDR3 loop: CASSFREATEAFF. Written as DNA, the CDR3 is TGTGCCAGCAGCTTCAGGGAGGCTACTGAAGCTTTCTTT.

The chain couples TRBV9 to TRBJ2-1; D may be TRBD2 (7 bases). V lost 0 bases to trimming and J lost 2 bases, with 18 bases between them. This CDR3 spans 18 amino acids. CDR1 and CDR2 from the germline V gene are SGDLS and YYNGEE. The CDR3 reads CASSVDPLGRGAYNEQFF. CDR3 DNA: TGTGCCAGCAGCGTAGATCCCCTGGGGAGGGGGGCCTACAATGAGCAGTTCTTC.